The 31 T cell receptor beta chains below were found in one sample sequenced in a study of blood T cell repertoires in COVID-19. Sequencing was performed with immunoSEQ multiplex PCR; in TCRdb, only in-frame clones are kept and a portion is missing. The repertoire consists of 200,000 to 300,000 clones, with around 81% occurring once and the leading ten covering 7.5%. Sequencing used peripheral blood. The receptors were gathered from a woman of 80 years or more with COVID-19, enrolled during active disease.

The chain has TRBV12-3 or TRBV12-4 and TRBJ2-7, with a weak D call TRBD2 (7 bases). V shed 1 base and J shed 11 bases, with 15 bases lying between them. This CDR3 region has 13 residues. As DNA, the CDR3 is TGTGCCAGCAGTTTAGGGGGGAGGGGGAGAAAGTACTTC. The encoded protein is CASSLGGRGRKYF.

The chain links TRBV28 to TRBJ1-3, with TRBD1 as a possible D gene (6 bases). The CDR3 sequence is 15 residues long. V lost 5 bases and J lost 1, with 12 bases in between. Germline V gives CDR1 MDHEN, CDR2 SYDVKM. The CDR3 loop reads CASSTGTLSGNTIYF. Written as DNA, the CDR3 is TGTGCCAGCAGTACTGGGACACTTTCTGGAAACACCATATATTTT. The whole variable domain, remainder taken from reference TRBV28 and TRBJ1-3, is DVKVTQSSRYLVKRTGEKVFLECVQDMDHENMFWYRQDPGLGLRLIYFSYDVKMKEKGDIPEGYSVSREKKERFSLILESASTNQTSMYLCASSTGTLSGNTIYFGEGSWLTVV.

V and J are TRBV20-1 and TRBJ2-3, with 7 positions matching TRBD2. V gave up 3 bases and J gave up 3 bases; unmatched junction bases: 9. Germline V lookup: CDR1 DFQATT, CDR2 SNEGSKA (reference sequence). The CDR3 covers 15 residues. CDR3 sequence (DNA): TGCAGTGCTAGTAATGCGGGAGATGGGACAGATACGCAGTATTTT. Translation: CSASNAGDGTDTQYF.

This clone was seen a single time. The chain links TRBV28 to TRBJ1-5, with D tentatively TRBD1 (5 bases). Germline values: CDR1 MDHEN, CDR2 SYDVKM. The V and J ends lost 8 bases and 7 bases respectively, with 18 bases between them. The CDR3 sequence is 14 residues long. The CDR3: CASGSRGGKQPQHF. The CDR3 coding sequence is TGTGCCAGCGGGTCCCGGGGGGGGAAACAGCCCCAGCATTTT.

The V gene is TRBV28, the J gene TRBJ1-3; 9 bases line up with TRBD1. Germline V gives CDR1 MDHEN, CDR2 SYDVKM. V dropped 4 bases and J dropped 0; count of bases not matched to a gene: 7. The CDR3 is 17 amino acids. For the CDR3, the DNA is TGTGCCAGCAGTTCATCCGGGACAGGGCTCTCTGGAAACACCATATATTTT. It encodes CASSSSGTGLSGNTIYF. Looking up the rest from reference TRBV28 and TRBJ1-3 gives the full variable domain: DVKVTQSSRYLVKRTGEKVFLECVQDMDHENMFWYRQDPGLGLRLIYFSYDVKMKEKGDIPEGYSVSREKKERFSLILESASTNQTSMYLCASSSSGTGLSGNTIYFGEGSWLTVV.

Only a few counts were recorded for this clone. The chain links TRBV3-1 (or the pseudogene TRBV3-2) to TRBJ1-6; D ambiguous. CDR3 length equals 17 residues. The V and J ends lost 0 bases and 3 bases respectively, with 12 bases between them. CDR1 and CDR2 from the germline V gene are LGHDT and YNNKEL (reference sequence). The CDR3: CASSQDTGLLYNSPLHF. For the CDR3, the DNA is TGTGCCAGCAGCCAAGATACCGGACTGCTCTATAATTCACCCCTCCACTTT.

This clone was detected a few times. This sequence joins TRBV27 and TRBJ2-7; TRBD2 matches at 7 bases. The V gene end was trimmed by 6 bases and the J gene end by 1 base; junction bases not matched to a gene: 9. This CDR3 is 15 amino acids long. CDR1 is MNHEY, CDR2 SMNVEV, per germline (reference sequence). The CDR3 nucleotides read TGTGCCAGCAGCCTTTCGAGCGGGAAGTCCTACGAGCAGTACTTC. Translation gives CASSLSSGKSYEQYF.

This clone was found once. The chain recombines TRBV30 with TRBJ2-5; possibly TRBD2 for D (6 bases). V shed 1 base and J shed 5 bases, with 11 bases lying between them. The CDR3 is made up of 13 amino acids. Germline CDR1 GTSNPN, CDR2 SVGIG (reference sequence). CDR3 in amino acids: CAWSGGGRETQYF. The DNA for the CDR3 is TGTGCCTGGAGTGGCGGAGGGCGGGAGACCCAGTACTTC.

The chain combines TRBV5-4 with TRBJ1-2; 9 positions agree with TRBD1. Trimming took 3 bases from V and 3 from J; bases not matched to a gene: 3. CDR1 is SGHNT and CDR2 is YYREEE in the germline V gene (reference sequence). This CDR3 comprises 14 residues. The CDR3 spells CASSWDRVYYGYTF. CDR3 bases: TGTGCCAGCAGCTGGGACAGGGTGTACTATGGCTACACCTTC.

The V call is TRBV6-2 or TRBV6-3, the J call TRBJ2-4, with a possible D match to TRBD2 (5 bases). CDR1 is MNHEY and CDR2 is SVGEGT in the germline V gene. The CDR3 extends over 17 amino acids. V shed 4 bases and J shed 3 bases, with 19 bases lying between them. The CDR3 loop is CASSSHSTGSVKNIQYF. For the CDR3, the DNA is TGTGCCAGCAGTTCCCACTCTACGGGGTCGGTCAAAAACATTCAGTACTTC.

At least ten counts were recorded for this clone. The chain couples TRBV10-2 to TRBJ2-1; possibly TRBD1 for D (6 bases). V lost 8 bases and J 4 bases, leaving 18 bases between the germline ends. CDR1 and CDR2 from the germline V gene are WSHSY and SAAADI. The CDR3 spans 15 residues. The CDR3 nucleotides are TGCGCCAGCGCTGCTGGGGGCGCCGAATACAATGAGCAGTTCTTC. This gives the protein CASAAGGAEYNEQFF.

The chain combines TRBV5-1 with TRBJ1-5; D is ambiguous. From germline, CDR1 is SGHRS and CDR2 YFSETQ. The ends were cut back, 3 bases at V and 6 bases at J, with 10 bases in the middle. The CDR3 totals 13 residues. This chain's CDR3 is CASSSTTGQPQHF. The CDR3 region has the DNA TGCGCCAGCAGCTCGACGACTGGTCAGCCCCAGCATTTT.

This chain connects TRBV24-1 to TRBJ1-2; D call uncertain. Per the germline V gene, CDR1 is KGHDR and CDR2 is SFDVKD. The CDR3 length is 12 residues. The ends were cut back, 5 bases at V and 5 bases at J, with 8 bases in the middle. The CDR3 spells CATSGSSYGYTF. DNA for the CDR3: TGTGCCACCAGTGGCAGTTCGTATGGCTACACCTTC.

V and J are TRBV30 and TRBJ1-1; 7 nucleotides line up with TRBD1. CDR1 is GTSNPN, CDR2 SVGIG, per germline (reference sequence). This CDR3 is 11 amino acids long. V dropped 4 bases and J dropped 9; count of bases not matched to a gene: 5. The CDR3 DNA is TGTGCCTGGAAGGGACAGACTAAAGCTTTCTTT. Its translation: CAWKGQTKAFF.

This rearrangement joins TRBV9 to TRBJ1-5, with no clear D. With 4 bases removed from V and 7 bases from J, the gap between germline ends came to 15 bases. This CDR3 has 14 amino acids. From germline, CDR1 is SGDLS and CDR2 YYNGEE. For the CDR3, the DNA is TGTGCCAGCAGCACCGGCCCCTCGACACAGCCCCAGCATTTT. Its translation is CASSTGPSTQPQHF.

The chain combines TRBV4-3 with TRBJ1-6, with a weak D call TRBD1 (5 bases). This CDR3 contains 14 residues. V was pared by 3 bases and J by 9 bases, with 12 bases between. Germline V lookup: CDR1 LGHNA, CDR2 YSLEER. For the CDR3, the DNA is TGCGCCAGCAGCCAGACGGGGGGAGGTTCACCCCTCCACTTT. This translates into CASSQTGGGSPLHF.

The rearrangement joins TRBV6-6 to TRBJ2-7, with 10 bases that match TRBD1. In germline, CDR1 is MNHNY, CDR2 SVGAGI (reference sequence). J gave up 2 bases and V 6 bases, and 4 bases lay outside the gene matches. The CDR3 has 14 residues. CDR3: CASRTGQGAYEQYF. The CDR3 region has the DNA TGTGCCAGCAGAACTGGACAGGGGGCCTACGAGCAGTACTTC.

The chain couples TRBV3-1 (or the pseudogene TRBV3-2) to TRBJ1-3; D is ambiguous. Trimming left V 3 bases short and J 0 bases short, with 9 bases between. Germline loops: CDR1 LGHDT, CDR2 YNNKEL (reference sequence). The CDR3 loop spans 15 amino acids. The CDR3: CASSHHASSGNTIYF. Written as DNA, the CDR3 is TGTGCCAGCAGCCATCACGCGAGCTCTGGAAACACCATATATTTT.

This clone was counted between two and nine times. The V call is TRBV7-6, the J call TRBJ2-5; D not resolved. CDR1 and CDR2 from the germline V gene are SGHVS and FNYEAQ. Trimming took off 2 bases at V and 2 bases at J, with 15 bases between the two ends. The CDR3 is 16 residues long. The CDR3 DNA reads as TGTGCCAGCAGCTTAACTGCAATACGAGGACAAGAGACCCAGTACTTC. It codes for CASSLTAIRGQETQYF.

CDR3 in amino acids: CASSQERVSGNTIYF. The CDR3 coding sequence is TGTGCCAGCAGCCAAGAGCGGGTCTCTGGAAACACCATATATTTT. V and J are TRBV3-1 (or the pseudogene TRBV3-2) and TRBJ1-3; D unresolved. Trimming shortened V by 0 bases and J by 0 bases, and 6 bases separated the two germline ends. The CDR3 has 15 residues. Germline values: CDR1 LGHDT, CDR2 YNNKEL (reference sequence).

The gene calls are TRBV2 and TRBJ1-1, with 8 bases lining up with TRBD1. V shed 5 bases, J shed 10 bases, and the junction held 9 bases outside the gene matches. The CDR3 loop spans 13 amino acids. Germline V gene data show CDR1 as SNHLY and CDR2 as FYNNEI. The chain's CDR3 is CASSPLPDRVAFF. The CDR3 DNA follows: TGTGCCAGCAGTCCACTCCCGGACAGGGTAGCTTTCTTT.

This chain links TRBV7-8 with TRBJ1-5, with TRBD1 matching over 8 bases. The V gene's germline CDR1 is SGHVS and CDR2 FQNEAQ. Trimming took 5 bases from V and 7 from J; bases not matched to a gene: 7. The CDR3 spans 14 residues. CDR3 protein: CASSAGTGLQPQHF. CDR3 in DNA: TGTGCCAGCAGCGCCGGGACAGGCCTCCAGCCCCAGCATTTT. Full variable domain (outside the CDR3, taken from reference TRBV7-8 and TRBJ1-5): GAGVSQSPRYKVAKRGQDVALRCDPISGHVSLFWYQQALGQGPEFLTYFQNEAQLDKSGLPSDRFFAERPEGSVSTLKIQRTQQEDSAVYLCASSAGTGLQPQHFGDGTRLSIL.

This chain connects TRBV3-1 (or the pseudogene TRBV3-2) to TRBJ1-1; tentative D call: TRBD1 (6 bases). With 5 bases removed from V and 7 bases from J, the gap between germline ends came to 20 bases. This CDR3 is 15 amino acids long. Germline CDR1 LGHDT, CDR2 YNNKEL (reference sequence). The CDR3 reads CASSFGGAGLLEAFF. CDR3 DNA sequence: TGTGCCAGCAGCTTCGGGGGGGCAGGGCTACTTGAAGCTTTCTTT.

The J gene is TRBJ1-1, the V gene TRBV30; 8 nucleotides agree with TRBD1. The germline V gene has CDR1 GTSNPN and CDR2 SVGIG (reference sequence). V shed 3 bases, J shed 3 bases, and the junction held 3 bases outside the gene matches. This CDR3 has 13 residues. The CDR3 region has the DNA TGTGCCTGGAGGCCAGGGGGCCACACTGAAGCTTTCTTT. Its translation: CAWRPGGHTEAFF.

The genes are TRBV2 and TRBJ1-1; no clear D gene. V lost 6 bases and J lost 7, with 12 bases in between. The CDR3 length is 12 residues. CDR1 and CDR2 (germline): SNHLY, FYNNEI. CDR3 region: CASRAQSGEAFF. As DNA, the CDR3 is TGTGCCAGCAGAGCCCAGTCGGGTGAAGCTTTCTTT.

This clone was seen just once. DNA for the CDR3: TGTGCCAGCAGCTCCTTGTCGGGGTATGGCTACACCTTC. This sequence encodes CASSSLSGYGYTF. The V call is TRBV13, the J call TRBJ1-2; D unclear. CDR3 length equals 13 residues. CDR1 and CDR2 from the germline V gene are PRHDT and FYEKMQ (reference sequence). Between the trimmed V and J ends, which lost 4 bases and 5 bases, there was a span of 11 bases.

The table lists this clone with a count of one. The chain couples TRBV5-8 to TRBJ2-7; 8 bases line up with TRBD1. CDR3 length equals 17 residues. Losses at the gene ends were 0 bases for V and 3 bases for J; bases not matched to a gene: 11. The germline CDR1 and CDR2 sequences are SGHTS and YDEGEE. The CDR3 loop is CASSLGVWRQGLYEQYF. The CDR3 coding sequence is TGTGCCAGCAGCTTGGGGGTATGGAGACAGGGGCTCTACGAGCAGTACTTC.

The CDR3 DNA is TGTGCCAGCAGCTCGCAACACCAGGGGGAGCTGTTTTTT. This codes for CASSSQHQGELFF. The genes are TRBV7-9 and TRBJ2-2; D gene ambiguous. Germline V gives CDR1 SEHNR, CDR2 FQNEAQ (reference sequence). Trimming left V 4 bases short and J 8 bases short, with 11 bases between. The CDR3 has 13 amino acids.

In this sample, this clone turned up once. The chain recombines TRBV5-4 with TRBJ2-5, with D maybe TRBD1 (6 bases). Trimming pared 6 bases from V and 2 bases from J, leaving 17 bases between. Germline V gene sequence: CDR1 SGHNT, CDR2 YYREEE (reference sequence). The CDR3 is 15 amino acids. CDR3 DNA sequence: TGTGCCAGCACCTCTACAGGGATCTCTCAAGAGACCCAGTACTTC. It encodes CASTSTGISQETQYF.

The chain recombines TRBV5-1 with TRBJ2-3; 9 bases agree with TRBD2. CDR3 length: 16 residues. Germline V gene data show CDR1 as SGHRS and CDR2 as YFSETQ. V lost 2 bases, J lost 2 bases, and 6 bases stayed unmatched. CDR3 nucleotide sequence: TGCGCCAGCAGCTTAAGCGCTAGCGGGATCACAGATACGCAGTATTTT. Translation: CASSLSASGITDTQYF.

This chain links TRBV2 with TRBJ1-6; TRBD1 matches at 7 bases. The V segment lost 5 bases and the J segment 8 bases; nucleotides outside the gene matches: 9. CDR1 SNHLY and CDR2 FYNNEI come from the germline V gene. CDR3 length: 15 amino acids. Written as DNA, the CDR3 is TGTGCCAGCAGTTCTCAAACAGGGGCGGATTCACCCCTCCACTTT. Translation gives CASSSQTGADSPLHF.